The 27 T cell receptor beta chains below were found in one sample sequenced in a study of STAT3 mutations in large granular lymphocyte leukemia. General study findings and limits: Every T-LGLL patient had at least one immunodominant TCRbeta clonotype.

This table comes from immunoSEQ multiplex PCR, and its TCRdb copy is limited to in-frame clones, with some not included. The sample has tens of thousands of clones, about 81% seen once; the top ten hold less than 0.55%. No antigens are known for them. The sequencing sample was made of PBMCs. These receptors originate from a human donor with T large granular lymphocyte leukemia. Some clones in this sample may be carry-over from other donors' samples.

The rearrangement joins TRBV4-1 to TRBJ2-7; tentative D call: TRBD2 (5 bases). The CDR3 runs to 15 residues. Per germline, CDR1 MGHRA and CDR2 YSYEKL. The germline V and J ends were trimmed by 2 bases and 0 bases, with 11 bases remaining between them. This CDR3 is CASSQTPAGSYEQYV. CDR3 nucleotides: TGCGCCAGCAGCCAAACACCGGCGGGCTCCTACGAGCAGTACGTC.

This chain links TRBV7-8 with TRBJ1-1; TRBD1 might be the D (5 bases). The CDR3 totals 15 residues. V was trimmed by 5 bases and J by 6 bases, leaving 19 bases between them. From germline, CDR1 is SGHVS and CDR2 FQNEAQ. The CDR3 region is CASSPTGTSLAEAFF. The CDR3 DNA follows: TGTGCCAGCAGCCCGACGGGGACTTCTCTGGCTGAAGCTTTCTTT.

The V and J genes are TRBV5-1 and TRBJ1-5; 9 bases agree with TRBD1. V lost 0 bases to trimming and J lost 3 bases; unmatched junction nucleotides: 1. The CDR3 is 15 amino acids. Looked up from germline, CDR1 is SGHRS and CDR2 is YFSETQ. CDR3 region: CASSLDRGPNQPQHF. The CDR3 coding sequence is TGCGCCAGCAGCTTGGACAGGGGGCCCAATCAGCCCCAGCATTTT. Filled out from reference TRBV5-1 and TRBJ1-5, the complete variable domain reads KAGVTQTPRYLIKTRGQQVTLSCSPISGHRSVSWYQQTPGQGLQFLFEYFSETQRNKGNFPGRFSGRQFSNSRSEMNVSTLELGDSALYLCASSLDRGPNQPQHFGDGTRLSIL.

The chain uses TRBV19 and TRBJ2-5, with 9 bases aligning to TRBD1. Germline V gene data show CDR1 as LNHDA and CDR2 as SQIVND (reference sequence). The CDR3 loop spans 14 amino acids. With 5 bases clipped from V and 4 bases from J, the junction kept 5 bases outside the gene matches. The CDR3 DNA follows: TGTGCCAGTAGTGACAGGGGGGTAGGAGAGACCCAGTACTTC. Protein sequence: CASSDRGVGETQYF.

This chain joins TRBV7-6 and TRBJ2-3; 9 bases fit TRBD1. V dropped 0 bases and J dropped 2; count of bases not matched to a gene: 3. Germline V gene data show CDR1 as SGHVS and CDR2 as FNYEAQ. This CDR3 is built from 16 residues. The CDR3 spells CASSLAGTGNTDTQYF. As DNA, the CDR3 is TGTGCCAGCAGCTTAGCGGGGACAGGGAACACAGATACGCAGTATTTT.

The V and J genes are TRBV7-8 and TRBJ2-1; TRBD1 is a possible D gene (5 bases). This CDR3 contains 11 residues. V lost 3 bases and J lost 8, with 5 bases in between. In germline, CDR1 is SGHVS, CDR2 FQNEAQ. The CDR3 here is CASSLTDEQFF. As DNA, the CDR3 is TGTGCCAGCAGCTTGACAGATGAGCAGTTCTTC. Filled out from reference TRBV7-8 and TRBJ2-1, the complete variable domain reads GAGVSQSPRYKVAKRGQDVALRCDPISGHVSLFWYQQALGQGPEFLTYFQNEAQLDKSGLPSDRFFAERPEGSVSTLKIQRTQQEDSAVYLCASSLTDEQFFGPGTRLTVL.

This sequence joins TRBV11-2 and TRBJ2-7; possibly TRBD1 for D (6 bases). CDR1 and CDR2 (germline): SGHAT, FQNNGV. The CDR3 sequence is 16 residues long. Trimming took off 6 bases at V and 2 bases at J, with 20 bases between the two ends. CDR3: CASSSLTGLPPYEQYF. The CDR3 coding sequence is TGTGCCAGCAGTTCCCTGACAGGCTTACCCCCCTACGAGCAGTACTTC.

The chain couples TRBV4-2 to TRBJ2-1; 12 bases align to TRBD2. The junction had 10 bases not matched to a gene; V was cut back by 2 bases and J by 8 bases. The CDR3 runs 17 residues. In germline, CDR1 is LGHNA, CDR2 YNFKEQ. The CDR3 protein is CASSQPTLAGGPHEQFF. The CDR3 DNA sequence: TGTGCCAGCAGCCAACCTACGCTAGCGGGGGGGCCCCATGAGCAGTTCTTC.

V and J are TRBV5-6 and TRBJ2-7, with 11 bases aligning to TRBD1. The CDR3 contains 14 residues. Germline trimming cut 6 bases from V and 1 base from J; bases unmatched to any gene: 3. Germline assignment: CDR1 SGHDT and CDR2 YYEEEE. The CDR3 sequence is CASIGQGASYEQYF. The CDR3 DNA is TGTGCCAGCATCGGACAGGGGGCTTCCTACGAGCAGTACTTC.

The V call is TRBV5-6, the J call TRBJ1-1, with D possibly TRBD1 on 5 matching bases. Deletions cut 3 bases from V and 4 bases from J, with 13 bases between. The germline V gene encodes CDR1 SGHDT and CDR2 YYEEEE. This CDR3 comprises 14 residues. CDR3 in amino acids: CASSSGGGGTEAFF. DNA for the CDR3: TGTGCCAGCAGCTCGGGCGGGGGGGGCACTGAAGCTTTCTTT.

This CDR3 reads CARSLTGTARYGYTF. Here the CDR3 DNA reads TGTGCCAGAAGCTTAACCGGGACAGCTCGCTATGGCTACACCTTC. The chain is built from TRBV5-3 and TRBJ1-2; 7 positions agree with TRBD1. TRBV5-3 falls under the ORF class, with uncertain function. V was clipped by 2 bases and J by 4 bases; unmatched bases: 8. The CDR3 is 15 residues long.

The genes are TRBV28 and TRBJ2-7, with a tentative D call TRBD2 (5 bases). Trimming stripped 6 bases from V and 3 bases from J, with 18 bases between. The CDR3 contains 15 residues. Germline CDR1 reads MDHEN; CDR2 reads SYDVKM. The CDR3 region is CASSLRGTRDYEQYV. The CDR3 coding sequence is TGTGCCAGCAGCCTAAGAGGCACTAGGGACTACGAGCAGTACGTC.

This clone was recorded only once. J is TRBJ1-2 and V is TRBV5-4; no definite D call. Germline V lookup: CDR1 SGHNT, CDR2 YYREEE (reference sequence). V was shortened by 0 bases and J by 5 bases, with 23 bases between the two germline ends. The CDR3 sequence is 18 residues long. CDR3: CASSLGVSGSRGVYGYTF. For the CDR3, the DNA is TGTGCCAGCAGCTTGGGTGTAAGTGGGAGTCGCGGGGTTTATGGCTACACCTTC.

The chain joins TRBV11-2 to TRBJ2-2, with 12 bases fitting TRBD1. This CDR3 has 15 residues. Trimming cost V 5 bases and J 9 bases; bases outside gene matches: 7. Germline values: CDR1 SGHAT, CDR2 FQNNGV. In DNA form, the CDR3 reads TGTGCCAGCAGCCTTATTCGGGACAGGGGGCGGGAGCTGTTTTTT. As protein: CASSLIRDRGRELFF.

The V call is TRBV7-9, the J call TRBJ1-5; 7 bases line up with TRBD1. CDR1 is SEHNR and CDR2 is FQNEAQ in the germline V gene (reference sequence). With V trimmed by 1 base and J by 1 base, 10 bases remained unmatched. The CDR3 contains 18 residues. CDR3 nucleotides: TGTGCCAGCAGCTTAGTCCTCAGCGACAGGGCCAGCAATCAGCCCCAGCATTTT. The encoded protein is CASSLVLSDRASNQPQHF.

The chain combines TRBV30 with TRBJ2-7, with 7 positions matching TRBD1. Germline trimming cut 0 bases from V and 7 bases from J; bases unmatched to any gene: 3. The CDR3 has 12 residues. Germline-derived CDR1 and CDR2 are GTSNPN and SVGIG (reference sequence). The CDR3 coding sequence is TGTGCCTGGAGTGTAGGGGGCAGGGAGCAGTACTTC. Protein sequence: CAWSVGGREQYF.

This CDR3 is CASSPGEFLDEQFF. The CDR3 DNA reads as TGTGCCAGCAGCCCCGGTGAGTTTTTGGATGAGCAGTTCTTC. The J gene is TRBJ2-1, the V gene TRBV28; D gene uncertain. Germline V CDR1 and CDR2: MDHEN, SYDVKM. Trimming took 6 bases from V and 8 from J, leaving 17 bases between them. The CDR3 is made up of 14 amino acids.

CDR3 sequence reads: CASSVPGLGTEAFF. CDR3 bases: TGCGCCAGCAGCGTCCCCGGGTTGGGCACTGAAGCTTTCTTT. V gene TRBV5-1 combines with J gene TRBJ1-1; D call uncertain. Between the trimmed V and J ends, which lost 4 bases and 4 bases, there was a span of 14 bases. The germline V gene has CDR1 SGHRS and CDR2 YFSETQ. The CDR3 is made up of 14 amino acids.

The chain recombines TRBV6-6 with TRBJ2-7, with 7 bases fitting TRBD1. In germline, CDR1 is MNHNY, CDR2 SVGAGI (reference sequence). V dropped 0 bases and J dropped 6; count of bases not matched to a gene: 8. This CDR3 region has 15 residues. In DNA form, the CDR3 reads TGTGCCAGCAGTTACTCGGGACAGCCCTTCGGCGAGCAGTACGTC. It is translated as CASSYSGQPFGEQYV.

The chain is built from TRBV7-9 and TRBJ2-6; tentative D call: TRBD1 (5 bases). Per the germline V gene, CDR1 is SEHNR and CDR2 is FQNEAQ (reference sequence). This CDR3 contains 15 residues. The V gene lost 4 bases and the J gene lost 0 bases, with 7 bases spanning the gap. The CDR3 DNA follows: TGTGCCAGCAGCTCGACAGACTCTGGGGCCAACGTCCTGACTTTC. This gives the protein CASSSTDSGANVLTF. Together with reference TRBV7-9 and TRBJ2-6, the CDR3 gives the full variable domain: DTGVSQNPRHKITKRGQNVTFRCDPISEHNRLYWYRQTLGQGPEFLTYFQNEAQLEKSRLLSDRFSAERPKGSFSTLEIQRTEQGDSAMYLCASSSTDSGANVLTFGAGSRLTVL.

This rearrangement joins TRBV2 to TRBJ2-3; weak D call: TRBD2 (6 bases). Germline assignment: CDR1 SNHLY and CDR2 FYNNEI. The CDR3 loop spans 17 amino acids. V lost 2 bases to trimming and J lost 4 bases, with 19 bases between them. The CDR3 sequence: CASSERMGGAAADTQYF. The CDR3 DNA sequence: TGTGCCAGCAGTGAAAGGATGGGCGGGGCCGCCGCAGATACGCAGTATTTT. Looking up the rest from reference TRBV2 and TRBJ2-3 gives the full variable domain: EPEVTQTPSHQVTQMGQEVILRCVPISNHLYFYWYRQILGQKVEFLVSFYNNEISEKSEIFDDQFSVERPDGSNFTLKIRSTKLEDSAMYFCASSERMGGAAADTQYFGPGTRLTVL.

CDR3 DNA sequence: TGCGCCAGCAGCCGCACCGGGGTGGATGGCTACACCTTC. Amino acids: CASSRTGVDGYTF. The V call is TRBV4-3, the J call TRBJ1-2; D gene unclear. Trimming took 4 bases from V and 6 from J, leaving 12 bases between them. Looked up from germline, CDR1 is LGHNA and CDR2 is YSLEER. The CDR3 covers 13 residues.

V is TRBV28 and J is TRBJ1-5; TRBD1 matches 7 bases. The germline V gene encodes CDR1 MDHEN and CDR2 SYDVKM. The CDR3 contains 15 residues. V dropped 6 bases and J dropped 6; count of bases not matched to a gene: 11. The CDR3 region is CASSPGTAVVQPQHF. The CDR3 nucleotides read TGTGCCAGCAGCCCCGGGACAGCGGTAGTTCAGCCCCAGCATTTT.

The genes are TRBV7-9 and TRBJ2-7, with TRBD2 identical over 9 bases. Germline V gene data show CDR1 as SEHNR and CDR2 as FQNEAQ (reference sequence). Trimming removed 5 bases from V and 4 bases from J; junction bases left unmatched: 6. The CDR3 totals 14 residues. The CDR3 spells CASSGAGGKYEQYF. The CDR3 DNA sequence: TGTGCCAGCAGCGGAGCGGGGGGAAAGTACGAGCAGTACTTC.

Here the CDR3 reads CASTMTGDYEQYV. Here the CDR3 DNA reads TGTGCCAGCACCATGACAGGAGACTACGAGCAGTACGTC. The rearrangement links TRBV2 to TRBJ2-7, with D perhaps matching TRBD1 (6 bases). Per the germline V gene, CDR1 is SNHLY and CDR2 is FYNNEI. CDR3 size: 13 residues. Trimming took 7 bases from V and 3 from J, leaving 13 bases between them.

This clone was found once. The CDR3 bases are TGCGCCAGCAGCTTGGCAAGGACAGCTGGCTACACCTTC. Translating it yields CASSLARTAGYTF. This chain connects TRBV5-1 to TRBJ1-2, with D possibly TRBD1 on 6 matching bases. Trimming cost V 0 bases and J 7 bases, with 10 bases left between them. The germline V gene has CDR1 SGHRS and CDR2 YFSETQ. This CDR3 has 13 residues.

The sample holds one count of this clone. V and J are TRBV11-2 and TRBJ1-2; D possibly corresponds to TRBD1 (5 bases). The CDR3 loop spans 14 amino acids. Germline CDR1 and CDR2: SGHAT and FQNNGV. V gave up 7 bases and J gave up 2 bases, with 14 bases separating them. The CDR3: CASTLEGQNYGYTF. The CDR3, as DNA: TGTGCCAGCACCCTAGAGGGGCAGAACTATGGCTACACCTTC.